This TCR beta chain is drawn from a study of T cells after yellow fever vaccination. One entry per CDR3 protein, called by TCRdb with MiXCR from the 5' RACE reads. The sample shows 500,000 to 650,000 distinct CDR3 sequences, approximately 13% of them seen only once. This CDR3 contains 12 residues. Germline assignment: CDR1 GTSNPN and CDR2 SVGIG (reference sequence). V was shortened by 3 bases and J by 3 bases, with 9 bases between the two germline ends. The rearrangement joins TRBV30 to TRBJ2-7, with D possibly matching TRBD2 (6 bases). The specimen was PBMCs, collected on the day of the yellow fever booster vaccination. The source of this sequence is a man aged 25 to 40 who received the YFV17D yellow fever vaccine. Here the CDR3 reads CAWSRLDYEQYF. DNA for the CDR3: TGTGCCTGGAGCCGACTAGACTACGAGCAGTACTTC.